The entry that follows covers one T cell receptor beta chain sequence. This sample is part of a study of blood T cell repertoires in COVID-19. The CDR3 sequence is 16 residues long. Trimming at V came to 0 bases and at J to 1 base, leaving 1 base not matched to a gene. CDR1 is SGHRS, CDR2 YFSETQ, per germline. TCRdb keeps only in-frame clones here, not all; method: immunoSEQ multiplex PCR. The table shows 120,000 or so clones, with around 79% occurring only once. V is TRBV5-1 and J is TRBJ2-4; TRBD2 agrees at 10 bases. The sequenced sample was peripheral blood. The source is a man in his sixties or seventies with acute or convalescent COVID-19. The DNA of the CDR3 is TGCGCCAGCAGCTTGGTACTAGCGGGGGCCAAAAACATTCAGTACTTC. The encoded protein is CASSLVLAGAKNIQYF.